This entry lists 20 T cell receptor beta chains sequenced from one sample in a study of identical twins. TCRdb passed the 5' RACE reads through MiXCR, listing each CDR3 protein once. The table lists 690,000 or so distinct CDR3 sequences, around 8.3% of them singletons. These same records also appear under a second study, on yellow fever vaccine responses in identical twins.

The sequenced sample consisted of PBMCs. The receptors were sampled from a young woman in good health.

In its sample, this clonotype was seen many times. The V and J genes are TRBV6-2 or TRBV6-3 and TRBJ2-1, with 10 bases aligning to TRBD2. The CDR3 has 15 amino acids. Germline loops: CDR1 MNHEY, CDR2 SVGEGT. The ends lost 7 bases at V and 3 bases at J; junction bases unmatched: 6. The CDR3 loop is CASNDLAGDYNEQFF. CDR3 nucleotides: TGTGCCAGCAATGATCTAGCGGGGGACTACAATGAGCAGTTCTTC.

This clonotype was detected ten times or more. The rearrangement joins TRBV5-1 to TRBJ1-1, with D possibly being TRBD1 (5 bases). Germline-derived CDR1 and CDR2 are SGHRS and YFSETQ. The CDR3 has 14 residues. The V end was cut by 3 bases, the J end by 3 bases, with 12 bases between. The CDR3 DNA reads as TGCGCCAGCAGCTCTAGGGCGGGGGACACTGAAGCTTTCTTT. It yields the protein CASSSRAGDTEAFF.

The sample holds many counts of this clonotype. V gene TRBV15 combines with J gene TRBJ2-3; D is ambiguous. The CDR3 is made up of 15 amino acids. V was pared by 7 bases and J by 1 base, with 15 bases between. Looked up from germline, CDR1 is LNHNV and CDR2 is YYDKDF (reference sequence). CDR3 residues: CATTRADLGTDTQYF. The CDR3 DNA reads TGTGCCACCACCCGAGCCGATCTAGGCACAGATACGCAGTATTTT.

The chain recombines TRBV28 with TRBJ2-5; perhaps D is TRBD1 or TRBD2 (5 bases each). Germline loops: CDR1 MDHEN, CDR2 SYDVKM. V shed 3 bases and J shed 2 bases, with 19 bases lying between them. The CDR3 extends over 17 amino acids. CDR3 residues: CASSFWDRRDEQETQYF. In DNA form, the CDR3 reads TGTGCCAGCAGTTTTTGGGACCGAAGGGATGAGCAAGAGACCCAGTACTTC. The variable domain in full, with the rest retrieved from reference TRBV28 and TRBJ2-5, is DVKVTQSSRYLVKRTGEKVFLECVQDMDHENMFWYRQDPGLGLRLIYFSYDVKMKEKGDIPEGYSVSREKKERFSLILESASTNQTSMYLCASSFWDRRDEQETQYFGPGTRLLVL.

This rearrangement joins TRBV18 to TRBJ2-2; the D gene is possibly TRBD1 (6 bases). V was cut by 8 bases and J by 5 bases, with 12 bases left in between. The germline CDR1 and CDR2 sequences are KGHSH and LQKENI. This CDR3 spans 13 amino acids. CDR3 nucleotide sequence: TGTGCCAGCAGCCCAGGGGCAACCGGGGAGCTGTTTTTT. Translated: CASSPGATGELFF.

Ten or more counts support this clonotype. This sequence joins TRBV7-9 and TRBJ2-7; D is undetermined. The CDR3 loop spans 12 amino acids. V lost 4 bases and J 3 bases, leaving 7 bases between the germline ends. Germline-derived CDR1 and CDR2 are SEHNR and FQNEAQ (reference sequence). For the CDR3, the DNA is TGTGCCAGCAGCTCGGACCTCTACGAGCAGTACTTC. Translation: CASSSDLYEQYF.

This CDR3 is CSAGAGGGADTQYF. The CDR3 nucleotides read TGCAGTGCGGGAGCGGGAGGGGGCGCAGATACGCAGTATTTT. V is TRBV20-1 and J is TRBJ2-3; 10 nucleotides match TRBD2. The germline gives CDR1 DFQATT, CDR2 SNEGSKA (reference sequence). CDR3 length: 14 residues. V gave up 6 bases and J gave up 4 bases; unmatched junction bases: 7.

This clonotype was recorded a few times. The chain uses TRBV7-2 and TRBJ2-7; 12 nucleotides line up with TRBD2. Looked up from germline, CDR1 is SGHTA and CDR2 is FQGNSA. V shed 3 bases and J 2 bases; nucleotides not matched to a gene: 8. The CDR3 runs 17 residues. CDR3 amino acids: CASSFVLAGGLPYEQYF. The CDR3 DNA reads as TGTGCCAGCAGCTTCGTACTAGCGGGAGGTTTGCCCTACGAGCAGTACTTC.

V and J are TRBV6-2 or TRBV6-3 and TRBJ1-2; D not resolved. Trimming stripped 8 bases from V and 5 bases from J, with 15 bases between. The CDR3 covers 13 residues. Per germline, CDR1 MNHEY and CDR2 SVGEGT. CDR3 region: CASGGGWGYGYTF. CDR3 nucleotides: TGTGCCAGCGGAGGAGGATGGGGTTATGGCTACACCTTC.

V is TRBV6-2 or TRBV6-3 and J is TRBJ1-4; D is unresolved. Trimming left V 2 bases short and J 4 bases short, with 11 bases between. Germline V lookup: CDR1 MNHEY, CDR2 SVGEGT. The CDR3 has 15 amino acids. CDR3 nucleotide sequence: TGTGCCAGCAGTTACGGACGAACGAGTAATGAAAAACTGTTTTTT. Amino acids: CASSYGRTSNEKLFF.

CDR3 in DNA: TGTGCCAGCAGTTGGAGGGGTCCCATGAACACTGAAGCTTTCTTT. Its translation is CASSWRGPMNTEAFF. The V gene is TRBV28, the J gene TRBJ1-1; the D gene is possibly TRBD1 (5 bases). CDR3 size: 15 residues. The ends were cut back, 4 bases at V and 0 bases at J, with 12 bases in the middle. CDR1 MDHEN and CDR2 SYDVKM come from the germline V gene.

The chain has TRBV20-1 and TRBJ2-7, with 7 bases that match TRBD1. Germline V gene lookup returns CDR1 DFQATT and CDR2 SNEGSKA (reference sequence). The V gene end was trimmed by 5 bases and the J gene end by 0 bases; junction bases not matched to a gene: 7. The CDR3 has 14 amino acids. This chain's CDR3 is CSAPDRATSYEQYF. The DNA of the CDR3 is TGCAGTGCTCCCGACAGGGCCACCTCCTACGAGCAGTACTTC.

This clonotype was seen at least ten times. The chain links TRBV25-1 to TRBJ2-5; D gene ambiguous. The CDR3 totals 15 residues. V was clipped by 0 bases and J by 4 bases, with 12 bases between them. Germline lookup yields CDR1 MGHDK and CDR2 SYGVNS. As DNA, the CDR3 is TGTGCCAGCAGTGAATATCGGGTTCGGAGAGAGACCCAGTACTTC. Its translation: CASSEYRVRRETQYF.

This clonotype was detected many times. J is TRBJ1-5 and V is TRBV12-3 or TRBV12-4; TRBD1 is a possible D gene (6 bases). The CDR3 has 13 amino acids. The V end was cut by 5 bases, the J end by 7 bases, with 12 bases between. DNA of the CDR3: TGTGCCAGCAGTACAGGGTCGTGGCAGCCCCAGCATTTT. Translation: CASSTGSWQPQHF.

This clonotype was picked up many times. V is TRBV5-1 and J is TRBJ2-7; 10 bases map to TRBD2. This CDR3 is built from 18 residues. V shed 1 base, J shed 2 bases, and the junction held 12 bases outside the gene matches. Germline V gene sequence: CDR1 SGHRS, CDR2 YFSETQ. CDR3 in amino acids: CASSLLASGSVSTYEQYF. CDR3 nucleotides: TGCGCCAGCAGCTTGTTGGCTAGCGGGAGCGTATCCACCTACGAGCAGTACTTC.

This chain uses TRBV5-1 with TRBJ2-7, with 7 positions matching TRBD2. CDR1 SGHRS and CDR2 YFSETQ come from the germline V gene. Trimming cost V 7 bases and J 2 bases; bases outside gene matches: 6. CDR3 length: 13 residues. This CDR3 reads CASWGGDPYEQYF. Here the CDR3 DNA reads TGCGCCAGCTGGGGAGGGGATCCCTACGAGCAGTACTTC.

This clonotype was recorded a few times. The rearrangement uses TRBV11-2 and TRBJ1-2; the D gene is possibly TRBD1 (5 bases). Germline CDR1 is SGHAT and CDR2 is FQNNGV. V was pared by 3 bases and J by 8 bases, with 13 bases between. This CDR3 comprises 13 residues. The CDR3 bases are TGTGCCAGCAGCTTTGTTAGTGGGGCCGGCTACACCTTC. Amino acids: CASSFVSGAGYTF.

The genes are TRBV14 and TRBJ1-3, with no clear D. There are 15 residues in the CDR3. Germline CDR1 reads SGHDN; CDR2 reads FVKESK. V lost 0 bases and J lost 9, with 15 bases in between. CDR3 DNA sequence: TGTGCCAGCAGCCAAGATAGGTTATCGTGGAGCACCATATATTTT. Residues: CASSQDRLSWSTIYF.

This clonotype appeared a few times. The chain recombines TRBV4-3 with TRBJ2-7; either TRBD1 or TRBD2 may fit D (6 bases each). The V gene lost 1 base and the J gene lost 0 bases, with 10 bases spanning the gap. CDR3 length: 15 residues. From germline, CDR1 is LGHNA and CDR2 YSLEER. CDR3 sequence reads: CASSQAGDNSYEQYF. The CDR3 DNA is TGCGCCAGCAGCCAAGCGGGGGACAACTCCTACGAGCAGTACTTC.

This chain joins TRBV24-1 and TRBJ2-2, with TRBD1 as a possible D gene (6 bases). This CDR3 spans 12 amino acids. Germline V gene data show CDR1 as KGHDR and CDR2 as SFDVKD. V was shortened by 4 bases and J by 9 bases, with 8 bases between the two germline ends. CDR3 sequence: CATSDRDRELFF. The CDR3 DNA follows: TGTGCCACCAGTGACAGGGACAGGGAGCTGTTTTTT.